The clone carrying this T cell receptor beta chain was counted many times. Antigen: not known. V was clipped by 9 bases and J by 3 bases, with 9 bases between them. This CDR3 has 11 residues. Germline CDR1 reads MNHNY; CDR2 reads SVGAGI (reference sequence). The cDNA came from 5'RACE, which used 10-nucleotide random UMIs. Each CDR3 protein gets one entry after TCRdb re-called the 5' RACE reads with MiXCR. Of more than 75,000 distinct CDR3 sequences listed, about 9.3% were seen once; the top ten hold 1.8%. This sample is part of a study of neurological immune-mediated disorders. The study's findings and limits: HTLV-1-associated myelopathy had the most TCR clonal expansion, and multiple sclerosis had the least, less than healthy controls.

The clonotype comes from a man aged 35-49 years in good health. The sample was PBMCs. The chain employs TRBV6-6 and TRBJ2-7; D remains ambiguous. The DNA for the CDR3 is TGTGCCAGTTCCCAAAACTACGAGCAGTACTTC. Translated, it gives CASSQNYEQYF.